This TCR beta chain was sequenced during a study of T-cell memory formation after mild COVID-19. V gave up 4 bases and J gave up 8 bases; unmatched junction bases: 4. The CDR3 runs to 14 residues. TCRdb re-called the 5' RACE reads with MiXCR, one entry per CDR3 protein. The sample consists of around 320,000 distinct CDR3 sequences, approximately 19% of them appearing once. Concerning this clonotype itself: The antigen remains undetermined.

Whole-study results and caveats: Later expanders leaned CD4+, whereas clones that contracted between day 15 and 85 were balanced CD4/CD8. Clones that contracted clustered mainly in CM and EM if CD4+ and in EMRA if CD8+.

The gene calls are TRBV12-3 or TRBV12-4 and TRBJ1-6, with 8 bases matching TRBD1. The source is a man aged 18 to 29 who had mild COVID-19 (a few samples of this study predate the infection). Cell type and time point are not known. Sequenced input: PBMCs or a T cell subset sorted from them (not recorded which). CDR3 amino acids: CASSWQGAYSPLHF. In DNA form, the CDR3 reads TGTGCCAGCAGTTGGCAGGGGGCCTATTCACCCCTCCACTTT.